Below are 12 T cell receptor beta chains sequenced from a single sample in a study of T-cell reconstitution after alpha-beta-depleted transplantation in children. Preparation of the TCRbeta library was carried out with unique molecular identifiers. TCRdb independently ran MiXCR on the PCR reads; one entry per CDR3 protein. The table includes roughly 280,000 distinct CDR3 sequences, approximately 10% detected once. The sequences come from peripheral blood, collected 180 days after TCRalphabeta/CD19-depleted stem cell transplant. These receptors were obtained from a male patient aged 2 to 9 who had a stem cell transplant for chronic granulomatous disease, so the T cells may come from the graft donor.

This clonotype was seen a handful of times. The V and J genes are TRBV12-3 or TRBV12-4 and TRBJ2-3; 14 bases align to TRBD2. The V gene end was trimmed by 4 bases and the J gene end by 2 bases; junction bases not matched to a gene: 11. CDR3 length: 19 residues. In DNA form, the CDR3 reads TGTGCCAGCAGTTCCGGACTAGCGGGGGGCCCACGCAACACAGATACGCAGTATTTT. This gives the protein CASSSGLAGGPRNTDTQYF.

This clonotype was observed at least ten times. This chain uses TRBV5-1 with TRBJ2-1; 12 bases are a match to TRBD2. Looked up from germline, CDR1 is SGHRS and CDR2 is YFSETQ. The CDR3 extends over 15 amino acids. Losses at the gene ends were 3 bases for V and 8 bases for J; bases not matched to a gene: 6. As DNA, the CDR3 is TGCGCCAGCAGCTGGACTAGCGGGATAAACGATGAGCAGTTCTTC. Translated, it gives CASSWTSGINDEQFF.

This clonotype has a count of ten or more. CDR3: CSARAGTGNYGYTF. The CDR3 bases are TGCAGTGCTAGAGCCGGGACGGGAAACTATGGCTACACCTTC. The rearrangement links TRBV20-1 to TRBJ1-2; maybe TRBD1 (5 bases). Germline V gives CDR1 DFQATT, CDR2 SNEGSKA (reference sequence). The V end was cut by 1 base, the J end by 2 bases, with 11 bases between. The CDR3 loop spans 14 amino acids.

This clonotype occurred many times. The V call is TRBV28, the J call TRBJ2-5, with 15 positions matching TRBD2. The length of the CDR3 is 15 residues. Trimming removed 5 bases from V and 4 bases from J; junction bases left unmatched: 2. Germline CDR1 is MDHEN and CDR2 is SYDVKM. The CDR3: CASSEGLAGGETQYF. The CDR3 nucleotides are TGTGCCAGCAGTGAGGGACTAGCGGGAGGAGAGACCCAGTACTTC.

In its sample, this clonotype was seen many times. The chain has TRBV5-6 and TRBJ2-3; 16 positions agree with TRBD2. The CDR3 loop spans 18 amino acids. CDR1 SGHDT and CDR2 YYEEEE come from the germline V gene. Trimming removed 3 bases from V and 2 bases from J; junction bases left unmatched: 6. Here the CDR3 reads CASSWGTSGRANTDTQYF. Here the CDR3 DNA reads TGTGCCAGCAGCTGGGGGACTAGCGGGAGGGCCAACACAGATACGCAGTATTTT.

This clonotype was counted at least ten times. The J gene is TRBJ2-5, the V gene TRBV20-1, with D tentatively TRBD2 (6 bases). CDR3 size: 18 residues. Germline CDR1 is DFQATT and CDR2 is SNEGSKA (reference sequence). V was shortened by 6 bases and J by 3 bases, with 29 bases between the two germline ends. This chain's CDR3 is CSAIILRGLSGGKETQYF. As DNA, the CDR3 is TGCAGTGCAATAATCCTCCGGGGACTCTCTGGAGGGAAAGAGACCCAGTACTTC.

This clonotype occurred many times. Here the CDR3 reads CAISDRDPSYEQYF. The CDR3 nucleotides read TGTGCCATCAGTGACAGGGACCCCTCCTACGAGCAGTACTTC. This chain links TRBV10-3 with TRBJ2-7, with D possibly called TRBD1 or TRBD2 (5 bases each). Germline-derived CDR1 and CDR2 are ENHRY and SYGVKD. This CDR3 comprises 14 residues. Trimming took off 3 bases at V and 0 bases at J, with 9 bases between the two ends.

This clonotype was seen many times. The V and J genes are TRBV4-3 and TRBJ2-5; 8 bases are a match to TRBD1. Germline assignment: CDR1 LGHNA and CDR2 YSLEER. V was pared by 3 bases and J by 6 bases, with 12 bases of the junction left unmatched. The CDR3 consists of 16 residues. The CDR3 sequence: CASSQGGQGKMKTQYF. CDR3 sequence (DNA): TGCGCCAGCAGCCAGGGCGGACAGGGTAAGATGAAGACCCAGTACTTC.

This clonotype has at least ten counts. This sequence joins TRBV12-3 or TRBV12-4 and TRBJ1-3; no definite D call. The CDR3 is 17 amino acids. Trimming left V 3 bases short and J 0 bases short, with 15 bases between. As DNA, the CDR3 is TGTGCCAGCAGTTTCCAGGCAGGCCCTACCTCTGGAAACACCATATATTTT. Amino acid sequence: CASSFQAGPTSGNTIYF.

This clonotype has a count of ten or more. The chain has TRBV7-9 and TRBJ2-7; 11 nucleotides agree with TRBD1. This CDR3 has 15 amino acids. Trimming cost V 1 base and J 6 bases; bases outside gene matches: 5. Germline V gene lookup returns CDR1 SEHNR and CDR2 FQNEAQ (reference sequence). The CDR3 protein is CASSLGGTGGPEQYF. In DNA, the CDR3 is TGTGCCAGCAGCTTAGGAGGGACAGGGGGGCCCGAGCAGTACTTC.

This clonotype has a count of ten or more. The chain joins TRBV7-6 to TRBJ2-1; D gene unclear. This CDR3 spans 15 amino acids. Per the germline V gene, CDR1 is SGHVS and CDR2 is FNYEAQ. Trimming pared 5 bases from V and 0 bases from J, leaving 11 bases between. The CDR3 loop is CASSQDLLSYNEQFF. The CDR3 DNA sequence: TGTGCCAGCAGCCAGGACCTCCTCTCCTACAATGAGCAGTTCTTC. The full variable domain, its missing parts supplied by reference TRBV7-6 and TRBJ2-1, is GAGVSQSPRYKVTKRGQDVALRCDPISGHVSLYWYRQALGQGPEFLTYFNYEAQQDKSGLPNDRFSAERPEGSISTLTIQRTEQRDSAMYRCASSQDLLSYNEQFFGPGTRLTVL.

This clonotype showed up many times. The DNA is omitted, as the CDR3 cannot be located on it reliably, and the CDR3 follows TCRdb's listing. This chain uses TRBV12-3 or TRBV12-4 with TRBJ2-2; the table's D call TRBD1 went unverified against the DNA. The CDR3 contains 15 residues when both ends are counted. CDR3 region: CASSPGQVRFGELFF.